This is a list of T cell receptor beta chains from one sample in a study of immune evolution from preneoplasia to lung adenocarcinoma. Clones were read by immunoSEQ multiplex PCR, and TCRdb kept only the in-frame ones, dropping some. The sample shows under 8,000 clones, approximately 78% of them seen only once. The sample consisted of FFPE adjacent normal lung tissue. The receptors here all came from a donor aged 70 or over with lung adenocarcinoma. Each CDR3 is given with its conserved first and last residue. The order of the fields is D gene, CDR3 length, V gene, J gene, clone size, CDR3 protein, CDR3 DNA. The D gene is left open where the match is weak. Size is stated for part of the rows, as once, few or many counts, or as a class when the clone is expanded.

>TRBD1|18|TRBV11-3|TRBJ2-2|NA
CASSRYPDGDRNTGELFF
TGTGCCAGCAGCCGATATCCCGACGGGGACAGGAACACCGGGGAGCTGTTTTTT
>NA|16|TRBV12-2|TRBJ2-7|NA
CASRSPSGKSTYEQYF
TGTGCAAGTCGCTCCCCTAGCGGGAAGAGTACATACGAGCAGTACTTC
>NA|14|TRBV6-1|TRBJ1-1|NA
CASSPQGVPTEAFF
TGTGCCAGCAGCCCGCAGGGAGTACCCACTGAAGCTTTCTTT
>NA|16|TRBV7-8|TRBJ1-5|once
CASSLTEIGADQPQHF
TGTGCCAGCAGCCTTACAGAGATAGGGGCGGATCAGCCCCAGCATTTT
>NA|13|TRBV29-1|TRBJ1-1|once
CSVDLGVNTEAFF
TGCAGCGTCGACCTAGGGGTGAACACTGAAGCTTTCTTT
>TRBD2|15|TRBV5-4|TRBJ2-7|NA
CASSDLAGGGGEQYF
TGTGCCAGCAGCGACCTAGCGGGTGGCGGTGGCGAGCAGTACTTC
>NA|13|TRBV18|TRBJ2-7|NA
CASSQGSSYEQYF
TGTGCCAGCTCACAGGGGAGCTCCTACGAGCAGTACTTC
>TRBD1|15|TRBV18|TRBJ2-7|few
CASSPSDRGASEQYF
TGTGCCAGCTCACCATCTGACAGGGGTGCTTCCGAGCAGTACTTC
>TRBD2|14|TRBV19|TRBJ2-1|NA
CASSIAAGASEQFF
TGTGCCAGTAGTATAGCAGCGGGAGCGTCTGAGCAGTTCTTC
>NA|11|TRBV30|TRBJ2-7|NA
CAWSRQYEQYF
TGTGCCTGGAGCCGACAGTACGAGCAGTACTTC
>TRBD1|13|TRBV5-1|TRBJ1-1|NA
CASNLPDRGEAFF
TGCGCCAGCAACTTGCCGGACAGGGGTGAAGCTTTCTTT
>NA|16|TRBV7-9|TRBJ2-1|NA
CASSLGDNPSYNEQFF
TGTGCCAGCAGCTTAGGAGATAACCCTTCCTACAATGAGCAGTTCTTC
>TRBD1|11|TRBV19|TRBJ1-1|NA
CASRDREKAFF
TGTGCCAGTAGAGACAGGGAGAAAGCTTTCTTT
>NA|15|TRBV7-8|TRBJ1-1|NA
CASSAIQGLNTEAFF
TGTGCCAGCAGCGCAATACAGGGACTGAACACTGAAGCTTTCTTT
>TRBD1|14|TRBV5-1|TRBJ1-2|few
CASSWDSEGDGYTF
TGCGCCAGCAGCTGGGACAGCGAGGGTGATGGCTACACCTTC
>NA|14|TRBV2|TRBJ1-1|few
CASTTTGYATEAFF
TGTGCCAGCACTACGACAGGTTATGCCACTGAAGCTTTCTTT
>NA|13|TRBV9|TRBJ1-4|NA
CASSDGVSEKLFF
TGTGCCAGCAGCGACGGGGTGAGTGAAAAACTGTTTTTT
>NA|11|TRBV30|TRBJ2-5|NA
CAWSVSETQYF
TGTGCCTGGAGTGTGTCAGAGACCCAGTACTTC
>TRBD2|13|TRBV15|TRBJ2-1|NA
CATSGGLGLRQFF
TGTGCCACCAGCGGGGGACTAGGTTTAAGGCAGTTCTTC
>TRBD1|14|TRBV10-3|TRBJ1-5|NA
CAISERTGDQPQHF
TGTGCCATCAGTGAGCGAACAGGGGATCAGCCCCAGCATTTT
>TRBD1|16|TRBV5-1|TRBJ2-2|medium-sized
CASSPPTGVKSGELFF
TGCGCCAGCAGCCCCCCGACAGGGGTGAAGTCCGGGGAGCTGTTTTTT
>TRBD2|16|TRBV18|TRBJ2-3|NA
CASSSLAAFSTDTQYF
TGTGCCAGCTCATCGCTAGCGGCCTTTAGCACAGATACGCAGTATTTT